This entry describes one T cell receptor (beta chain). Its antigen specificity is not known. Per-base qualities were not stored, and no clone one base away is much larger. The same CDR3 arises from other DNA sequences in this sample as well. The CDR3 regions of human TCRbeta chains were subjected to immunosequencing. The published analysis was carried out like this. TCRs in the repertoires were compared against a reference library of SARS-CoV-2-specific TCRs that had been generated with the MIRA antigen-specificity platform. Breadth meant the fraction of unique TCRs that were SARS-CoV-2-associated, whereas depth meant the fraction of total T cells that were SARS-CoV-2-associated. Using the MIRA data, each spike-specific TCR was assigned both to the spike region to which the TCR was reactive and to a CD4 or CD8 class. Log10-transformed breadth and depth values were compared by one-way ANOVA with Sidak's multiple comparisons tests. TCRdb limited this immuneACCESS table to in-frame rearrangements with V and J called. A share of clones is missing; checked studies link under half to unresolved V genes, and the rest is unexplained. The D gene and trimming were derived from the DNA, and the V and J assignments and clone size from that table. The sample profile shows some 91,000 clones; 89% of them were found once. About 2.2% of the sample is held by the ten biggest clonotypes.

According to the germline V gene, CDR1 reads ENHRY and CDR2 reads SYGVKD. Trimming at the junction amounts to 2 bases on V and 0 bases on J, and the germline ends lie 6 bases apart. Measured from the cysteine to the phenylalanine, the CDR3 is 14 residues long. Left in the record is the CDR3 DNA by itself, 42 bases read in frame from the first base. The data originate from a study of T cell responses to AZD1222 COVID-19 vaccine (dated by TCRdb to about 2021). Study-wide context: Because spike-specific TCR depth and breadth did not differ between the two schedules, AZD1222 recipients who got a second dose at roughly 4 weeks were pooled with those who got a second dose at roughly 12 weeks. TCR sequencing covered some 250 trial participants: approximately 200 given two doses of AZD1222 and about 26 given two doses of MenACWY control vaccine. Trial participants were enrolled into age subgroups of 18-55, 56-69 and 70-plus years, which contained 148, 28 and 57 TCR-sequenced participants, respectively. Paper-wide results and their limitations: After two AZD1222 doses, spike-specific TCR breadth and depth were significantly higher than at day 0 and than in MenACWY recipients. No day 14 peak-response samples were available, so repertoires were characterized only after the peak T cell response. The whole spike protein was spanned by vaccine-associated CD4 TCRs, and dominant responses were seen in regions 160-218 and 743-854. The 56-69-year group was small, and its depth increase did not reach significance, likely because of low power. Reportedly, close to half of the unique spike-specific TCRs recognized epitopes lying outside the regions that are mutated in the B.1.351 and B.1.1.7 variants. Conclusions about previously exposed vaccinees were limited because only six AZD1222 recipients were SARS-CoV-2 seropositive at baseline. Most participants were white British and females outnumbered males, and the authors suggested that clonal diversity may have been underestimated.

In the paper's terms, the time point label means: baseline before first vaccination. Vaccinee samples were obtained from the UK trials COV001 and COV002, which included a single-blind randomized controlled phase 2/3 trial of AZD1222 (ChAdOx1 nCoV-19) in healthy adults. For TCRbeta chain sequencing, PBMC samples were collected from trial participants at day 0 and at day 28 after the second dose. The material sequenced was peripheral blood, taken on day 0 of AZD1222 vaccination. This receptor was taken from an adult in good health. Recombination linked TRBV10-3 to TRBJ2-3; TRBD2 might be the D gene, on 5 matching bases. The CDR3 protein is CAISERESTDTQYF. The nucleotide sequence reads TGTGCCATCAGTGAGCGGGAAAGCACAGATACGCAGTATTTT.